This T cell receptor beta chain was identified during a study of T cell responses to AZD1222 COVID-19 vaccine. This clone came up a few times. Profiled with immunoSEQ multiplex PCR; TCRdb holds only in-frame clones, not every one. The table has over 200,000 clones, less than 95% seen once. CDR3 length: 13 amino acids. With 7 bases clipped from V and 1 base from J, the junction kept 3 bases outside the gene matches. Germline assignment: CDR1 SNHLY and CDR2 FYNNEI. The input for sequencing was peripheral blood, taken 28 days after the second dose of the MenACWY control vaccine. The chain employs TRBV2 and TRBJ2-7; TRBD1 aligns across 8 bases. The sequence derives from an adult who received the MenACWY meningococcal vaccine as a control. For the CDR3, the DNA is TGTGCCAGCACCGGACAGGGTTCCTACGAGCAGTACTTC. Its protein product is CASTGQGSYEQYF.